The 14 T cell receptor beta chains listed next were all sequenced from one sample in a study of T cell responses to AZD1222 COVID-19 vaccine (dated by TCRdb to the early 2020s). The protocol used for the library was the immunoSEQ multiplex PCR assay. The clones in this table, taken by TCRdb from immuneACCESS, are in-frame only. Not every clone is retained; where verified, under half of the shortfall comes from an unresolved V gene, and the cause of the rest is unknown. Within this sample are 100,000 to 150,000 clones, with approximately 90% of them counted one time only. The top ten constitute around 0.99% of the sample. Sample time point, as interpreted from the label and publication: about 28 days (+/-7) after the second vaccine dose. Here the sequenced sample was peripheral blood, taken 28 days after the second AZD1222 dose. The source is an adult who received the AZD1222 COVID-19 vaccine.

This rearrangement joins TRBV4-2 to TRBJ2-5, with a tentative D call TRBD2 (6 bases). CDR3 length equals 14 residues. V shed 2 bases and J shed 5 bases, with 12 bases lying between them. Per the germline V gene, CDR1 is LGHNA and CDR2 is YNFKEQ. The CDR3 DNA is TGTGCCAGCAGCCAAATGGGGGGTCGGGAGACCCAGTACTTC. Protein sequence: CASSQMGGRETQYF.

V and J are TRBV7-2 and TRBJ2-5; D not resolved. Per germline, CDR1 SGHTA and CDR2 FQGNSA. The V and J ends lost 3 bases and 2 bases respectively, with 7 bases between them. CDR3 length equals 13 residues. CDR3 nucleotides: TGTGCCAGCAGCTTGTCGATGCAAGAGACCCAGTACTTC. It specifies CASSLSMQETQYF. Filled out from reference TRBV7-2 and TRBJ2-5, the complete variable domain reads GAGVSQSPSNKVTEKGKDVELRCDPISGHTALYWYRQSLGQGLEFLIYFQGNSAPDKSGLPSDRFSAERTGGSVSTLTIQRTQQEDSAVYLCASSLSMQETQYFGPGTRLLVL.

V and J are TRBV20-1 and TRBJ2-5; D gene ambiguous. CDR1 and CDR2 (germline): DFQATT, SNEGSKA (reference sequence). Trimming took off 6 bases at V and 7 bases at J, with 12 bases between the two ends. CDR3 length equals 11 residues. The CDR3, as DNA: TGCAGTGCCGCTCATCTCGGGACCCAGTACTTC. This translates into CSAAHLGTQYF.

For the CDR3, the DNA is TGTGCCAGCAGCTTAGGGTCCCCCGCGGGTGTTGACAATGAGCAGTTCTTC. Protein: CASSLGSPAGVDNEQFF. V is TRBV7-9 and J is TRBJ2-1; D perhaps matches TRBD2 (5 bases). V shed 1 base and J shed 5 bases, with 18 bases lying between them. The CDR3 totals 17 residues. Germline CDR1 is SEHNR and CDR2 is FQNEAQ (reference sequence).

J is TRBJ1-1 and V is TRBV10-3, with D unclear. This CDR3 has 12 residues. The germline gives CDR1 ENHRY, CDR2 SYGVKD. The V and J ends lost 6 bases and 3 bases respectively, with 8 bases between them. The CDR3 DNA reads TGTGCCATCAGGAGGGAGGACACTGAAGCTTTCTTT. Its protein is CAIRREDTEAFF.

V and J are TRBV7-8 and TRBJ1-1, with no clear D. The CDR3 extends over 16 amino acids. CDR1 is SGHVS, CDR2 FQNEAQ, per germline. Trimming pared 2 bases from V and 0 bases from J, leaving 13 bases between. The CDR3 nucleotides are TGTGCCAGCAGCTTATATCTCGCAGATTTGAACACTGAAGCTTTCTTT. It specifies CASSLYLADLNTEAFF.

This rearrangement joins TRBV2 to TRBJ1-1; D is unresolved. The V end was cut by 6 bases, the J end by 4 bases, with 9 bases between. This CDR3 has 12 residues. Germline lookup yields CDR1 SNHLY and CDR2 FYNNEI. The CDR3 DNA is TGTGCCAGCAGAGAGGGTTTCACTGAAGCTTTCTTT. Amino acids: CASREGFTEAFF.

The CDR3 loop is CASSLGIHAEQYF. The CDR3 bases are TGCGCCAGCAGCTTGGGAATCCACGCCGAGCAGTACTTC. The genes are TRBV5-1 and TRBJ2-7; no reliable D call. The CDR3 has 13 amino acids. Trimming stripped 0 bases from V and 6 bases from J, with 10 bases between. Germline V CDR1 and CDR2: SGHRS, YFSETQ. Looking up the rest from reference TRBV5-1 and TRBJ2-7 gives the full variable domain: KAGVTQTPRYLIKTRGQQVTLSCSPISGHRSVSWYQQTPGQGLQFLFEYFSETQRNKGNFPGRFSGRQFSNSRSEMNVSTLELGDSALYLCASSLGIHAEQYFGPGTRLTVT.

The J gene is TRBJ1-2, the V gene TRBV6-5; 10 bases agree with TRBD1. CDR1 MNHEY and CDR2 SVGAGI come from the germline V gene. V was pared by 2 bases and J by 4 bases, with 7 bases of the junction left unmatched. The CDR3 extends over 16 amino acids. CDR3 bases: TGTGCCAGCAGTTACATAAGGACAGGGGGAGGCTATGGCTACACCTTC. The encoded protein is CASSYIRTGGGYGYTF.

The V and J genes are TRBV11-2 and TRBJ1-2; TRBD1 agrees at 8 bases. The CDR3 covers 17 residues. Trimming cost V 5 bases and J 6 bases; bases outside gene matches: 17. CDR1 is SGHAT, CDR2 FQNNGV, per germline. The CDR3 sequence is CASSPSLGTGIINGYTF. CDR3 sequence (DNA): TGTGCCAGCAGCCCTAGTTTAGGGACAGGAATTATCAATGGCTACACCTTC.

The V call is TRBV19, the J call TRBJ2-1, with 10 bases lining up with TRBD2. V gave up 5 bases and J gave up 5 bases; unmatched junction bases: 9. CDR1 is LNHDA, CDR2 SQIVND, per germline (reference sequence). The CDR3 is 16 amino acids. DNA for the CDR3: TGTGCCAGTAGTCCCCGGGGAGCGGGAGGGAACAATGAGCAGTTCTTC. It translates to CASSPRGAGGNNEQFF. The full variable domain, rest sourced from reference TRBV19 and TRBJ2-1, is DGGITQSPKYLFRKEGQNVTLSCEQNLNHDAMYWYRQDPGQGLRLIYYSQIVNDFQKGDIAEGYSVSREKKESFPLTVTSAQKNPTAFYLCASSPRGAGGNNEQFFGPGTRLTVL.

The CDR3 spells CASSLHRGRLESFSNTGELFF. The CDR3 DNA reads TGCGCCAGCAGCTTACACAGGGGTCGCTTAGAGTCCTTCTCGAACACCGGGGAGCTGTTTTTT. This chain connects TRBV5-1 to TRBJ2-2, with TRBD1 matching 7 bases. The CDR3 totals 21 residues. Trimming removed 2 bases from V and 0 bases from J; junction bases left unmatched: 19. Germline V lookup: CDR1 SGHRS, CDR2 YFSETQ.

The chain employs TRBV9 and TRBJ2-1; D call uncertain. CDR1 and CDR2 from the germline V gene are SGDLS and YYNGEE. Deletions cut 2 bases from V and 4 bases from J, with 10 bases between. The CDR3 length is 14 residues. The CDR3, as DNA: TGTGCCAGCAGCGTGGCTTCTGCATACAATGAGCAGTTCTTC. Its protein product is CASSVASAYNEQFF.

This chain connects TRBV27 to TRBJ1-4; D unclear. Germline CDR1 and CDR2: MNHEY and SMNVEV (reference sequence). This CDR3 has 17 amino acids. V dropped 8 bases and J dropped 5 bases, with 24 bases sitting between them. The CDR3 loop reads CASGPRTATGLNEKLFF. CDR3 coding DNA: TGTGCCAGCGGCCCTCGGACCGCGACCGGCTTAAATGAAAAACTGTTTTTT.